Presented here are 22 T cell receptor beta chains from one specimen sequenced in a study of CD8 T cells in ankylosing spondylitis. Overall study results and limits: Ankylosing spondylitis blood appeared to be characterized by a TCR beta motif of several highly homologous variants.

TCRdb re-called the 5' RACE reads with MiXCR, one entry per CDR3 protein. The sample contains some 840,000 distinct CDR3 sequences, approximately 12% of which appear only once. These receptors lack a known antigen. Material for sequencing was blood, either unsorted or a sorted T cell fraction (not recorded which). The receptor set was obtained from a male donor with ankylosing spondylitis.

The sample holds a few counts of this clonotype. The rearrangement uses TRBV7-2 and TRBJ2-7, with D perhaps TRBD1 or TRBD2 (5 bases each). CDR1 is SGHTA, CDR2 FQGNSA, per germline. The CDR3 has 15 amino acids. V was pared by 1 base and J by 4 bases, with 14 bases between. The DNA of the CDR3 is TGTGCCAGCAGCTTAGTTGGGGGAGAGTTTTACGAGCAGTACTTC. Protein sequence: CASSLVGGEFYEQYF.

This clonotype occurred a few times. This sequence joins TRBV6-1 and TRBJ2-7, with D tentatively TRBD1 (6 bases). The CDR3 is made up of 13 amino acids. Germline V gene lookup returns CDR1 MNHNS and CDR2 SASEGT. The V end lost 6 bases, the J end lost 5 bases, and 14 bases lay between the germline ends. CDR3 sequence (DNA): TGTGCCAGCAGGGGGGCTTGGGGCGACGAGCAGTACTTC. Translation gives CASRGAWGDEQYF.

The chain recombines TRBV4-2 with TRBJ2-5; TRBD2 agrees at 11 bases. Losses at the gene ends were 4 bases for V and 5 bases for J; bases not matched to a gene: 15. Looked up from germline, CDR1 is LGHNA and CDR2 is YNFKEQ. CDR3 length: 18 residues. CDR3 nucleotides: TGTGCCAGCAGCCTCAACCCCTTGACTAGCGGGAACCTGGAGACCCAGTACTTC. Translation gives CASSLNPLTSGNLETQYF.

The J gene is TRBJ2-5, the V gene TRBV15; 9 positions agree with TRBD1. This CDR3 comprises 13 residues. J gave up 4 bases and V 6 bases, and 3 bases lay outside the gene matches. Germline V gives CDR1 LNHNV, CDR2 YYDKDF (reference sequence). In DNA form, the CDR3 reads TGTGCCACCAGTCGGGACAGGGCAGAGACCCAGTACTTC. Translated: CATSRDRAETQYF.

The rearrangement links TRBV6-1 to TRBJ2-1; a weak D match, TRBD1 (6 bases). The germline V and J ends were trimmed by 8 bases and 12 bases, with 20 bases remaining between them. CDR3 length: 13 residues. In germline, CDR1 is MNHNS, CDR2 SASEGT. CDR3 protein: CASETGPGVGQFF. Here the CDR3 DNA reads TGTGCCAGCGAGACAGGACCCGGAGTTGGGCAGTTCTTC.

There are a few counts of this clonotype. The rearrangement links TRBV28 to TRBJ1-2; 8 nucleotides agree with TRBD1. This CDR3 has 13 amino acids. CDR1 is MDHEN, CDR2 SYDVKM, per germline. The V gene end was trimmed by 4 bases and the J gene end by 5 bases; junction bases not matched to a gene: 3. The CDR3 DNA follows: TGTGCCAGCAGTTATACAGGGGGTTATGGCTACACCTTC. This sequence encodes CASSYTGGYGYTF.

The V and J genes are TRBV10-3 and TRBJ1-4, with D possibly being TRBD1 (5 bases). The CDR3 loop spans 12 amino acids. CDR1 is ENHRY and CDR2 is SYGVKD in the germline V gene. The V end lost 5 bases, the J end lost 7 bases, and 8 bases lay between the germline ends. The CDR3 sequence is CAISLTGEKLFF. DNA for the CDR3: TGTGCCATCAGTTTAACAGGTGAAAAACTGTTTTTT.

The chain has TRBV20-1 and TRBJ2-1; 7 nucleotides agree with TRBD2. The CDR3 spans 15 residues. V was clipped by 0 bases and J by 6 bases; unmatched bases: 8. The germline CDR1 and CDR2 sequences are DFQATT and SNEGSKA (reference sequence). The CDR3 loop is CSARDWTRGSNEQFF. The CDR3 DNA reads TGCAGTGCTAGAGATTGGACTAGAGGGTCCAATGAGCAGTTCTTC.

At least ten counts were recorded for this clonotype. The V and J genes are TRBV5-1 and TRBJ2-7; 7 bases agree with TRBD1. The germline V gene has CDR1 SGHRS and CDR2 YFSETQ. V was clipped by 0 bases and J by 5 bases; unmatched bases: 5. The CDR3 totals 14 residues. The DNA of the CDR3 is TGCGCCAGCAGCTTGGGACAGGGAAGGCACGAGCAGTACTTC. This encodes CASSLGQGRHEQYF.

V is TRBV11-2 and J is TRBJ2-2, with D possibly called TRBD1 or TRBD2 (5 bases each). Germline-derived CDR1 and CDR2 are SGHAT and FQNNGV. The CDR3 covers 14 residues. V lost 5 bases to trimming and J lost 6 bases, with 13 bases between them. CDR3 in DNA: TGTGCCAGCAGCCCTGGGACGAAGGCCGGGGAGCTGTTTTTT. This gives the protein CASSPGTKAGELFF.

This clonotype showed up just a few times. The rearrangement uses TRBV4-3 and TRBJ1-1, with D hard to call. Germline V gene sequence: CDR1 LGHNA, CDR2 YSLEER. Trimming stripped 0 bases from V and 1 base from J, with 9 bases between. The CDR3 consists of 15 residues. CDR3 DNA: TGCGCCAGCAGCCAAGACCCCCACAGGAACACTGAAGCTTTCTTT. Translated: CASSQDPHRNTEAFF.

The chain couples TRBV4-3 to TRBJ2-7; weak D call: TRBD1 (5 bases). V gave up 5 bases and J gave up 4 bases, with 24 bases separating them. The CDR3 has 17 residues. The germline gives CDR1 LGHNA, CDR2 YSLEER. The CDR3 DNA follows: TGCGCCAGCAGCTATCGCCTTACAGGAGACATCGGATACGAGCAGTACTTC. Its protein product is CASSYRLTGDIGYEQYF.

The chain combines TRBV18 with TRBJ1-5, with D unclear. Germline CDR1 and CDR2: KGHSH and LQKENI. V gave up 3 bases and J gave up 4 bases, with 13 bases separating them. There are 15 residues in the CDR3. CDR3 in DNA: TGTGCCAGCTCACCCTCGACGGCAGCTAATCAGCCCCAGCATTTT. Protein sequence: CASSPSTAANQPQHF.

V gene TRBV6-2 or TRBV6-3 combines with J gene TRBJ2-1, with D possibly called TRBD1 or TRBD2 (5 bases each). V was shortened by 0 bases and J by 4 bases, with 16 bases between the two germline ends. Germline V gene lookup returns CDR1 MNHEY and CDR2 SVGEGT. The CDR3 consists of 17 residues. CDR3 amino acids: CASSYSQLGRGYNEQFF. In DNA, the CDR3 is TGTGCCAGCAGTTACTCCCAGTTGGGACGGGGATACAATGAGCAGTTCTTC.

The chain combines TRBV12-3 or TRBV12-4 with TRBJ2-7; 7 nucleotides match TRBD1. The CDR3 has 15 amino acids. J lost 6 bases, V lost 2 bases, and 10 bases had no gene match. CDR3 in amino acids: CASSLRQGNRGEQYF. The CDR3 DNA reads TGTGCCAGCAGTTTACGGCAAGGGAACAGGGGCGAGCAGTACTTC.

This clonotype was counted between two and nine times. The J gene is TRBJ2-3, the V gene TRBV5-5; D is unclear. CDR1 is SGHKS, CDR2 YYEKEE, per germline (reference sequence). V was pared by 0 bases and J by 8 bases, with 13 bases between. The CDR3 runs 14 residues. DNA of the CDR3: TGTGCCAGCAGCTTGGGACTCGATCCCGGTACGCAGTATTTT. This codes for CASSLGLDPGTQYF.

This clonotype showed up just a few times. The V gene is TRBV9, the J gene TRBJ2-1; 10 bases are shared with TRBD2. From germline, CDR1 is SGDLS and CDR2 YYNGEE. Trimming at V came to 0 bases and at J to 3 bases, leaving 0 bases not matched to a gene. The CDR3 consists of 15 residues. This chain's CDR3 is CASSVASGGYNEQFF. The CDR3, as DNA: TGTGCCAGCAGCGTAGCTAGCGGGGGCTACAATGAGCAGTTCTTC.

The J gene is TRBJ2-3, the V gene TRBV12-3 or TRBV12-4, with TRBD2 matching over 9 bases. CDR3 length equals 15 residues. V was pared by 3 bases and J by 9 bases, with 10 bases of the junction left unmatched. The CDR3 nucleotides are TGTGCCAGCAGTTTTGGCGGGGGGGAACGGGGGACGCAGTATTTT. Encoded protein: CASSFGGGERGTQYF.

CDR3 bases: TGCGCCAGCAGCCAAGCGGTAACTGTGAACACTGAAGCTTTCTTT. Its translation: CASSQAVTVNTEAFF. The gene calls are TRBV4-3 and TRBJ1-1; no definite D call. The V gene lost 1 base and the J gene lost 0 bases, with 9 bases spanning the gap. The CDR3 loop spans 15 amino acids. CDR1 is LGHNA, CDR2 YSLEER, per germline.

This clonotype showed up just a few times. The V gene is TRBV6-1, the J gene TRBJ1-4; TRBD1 agrees at 8 bases. V was pared by 3 bases and J by 8 bases, with 11 bases of the junction left unmatched. This CDR3 comprises 16 residues. The germline CDR1 and CDR2 sequences are MNHNS and SASEGT. CDR3 coding DNA: TGTGCCAGCAGTGAGGGCTACGGGACAGGAATGGAAAAACTGTTTTTT. This encodes CASSEGYGTGMEKLFF.

The J gene is TRBJ1-2, the V gene TRBV7-2; D is unresolved. Trimming took 4 bases from V and 6 from J, leaving 15 bases between them. Per the germline V gene, CDR1 is SGHTA and CDR2 is FQGNSA. CDR3 length equals 14 residues. The DNA of the CDR3 is TGTGCCAGCAGCTCCGTGTTGGTTTGGCATGGCTACACCTTC. Translating gives CASSSVLVWHGYTF.

The chain is built from TRBV6-5 and TRBJ2-7; 9 bases align to TRBD1. In germline, CDR1 is MNHEY, CDR2 SVGAGI. CDR3 length: 16 amino acids. The V gene end was trimmed by 1 base and the J gene end by 3 bases; junction bases not matched to a gene: 7. The CDR3 DNA follows: TGTGCCAGCAGTTACTTGCCTGGGACAGGGATCTACGAGCAGTACTTC. Amino acid sequence: CASSYLPGTGIYEQYF.